The sequence of this T cell receptor beta chain was determined in a study of molecular identifiers for immune sequencing clone quantification (dated 2018 in TCRdb). Study-level background: For a replicate experiment, RNA from around 20,000 or 100,000 naive CD8 T cells was divided into five aliquots, of which four were sequenced. This methods study benchmarked molecular-identifier clustering-based TCR repertoire sequencing (MIDCIRS) and TCR RNA copy counting, using CD8 T cells to do so.

Reading the germline V gene (reference sequence) gives CDR1 SEHNR and CDR2 FQNEAQ. V loses 4 bases of germline sequence and J loses 4 bases, and the interval between the two ends is 14 bases. Spanning cysteine to phenylalanine, the CDR3 consists of 15 amino acids. Only the CDR3 portion is preserved as DNA: 45 bases, with reading frame beginning at the first base. Results the study describes overall, beyond this receptor: About 3.1 recovered TCR RNA copies per cell were obtained by modeling, versus about 10 by digital PCR, implying a capture efficiency of about 30%. Highly expanded clone sizes could be underestimated if identical TCR molecules share a barcode. Clones above 20 RNA copies held over 99% of molecules in CMV-specific effector cells but under 1% in naive cells. Spiked-in Jurkat TCR RNA (around nine copies' worth), which is not part of the donor repertoire, was contained in the naive libraries. A single cell's worth of spiked-in Jurkat TCR RNA was reported detectable even among under 1.1 million naive CD8 T cells. When barcode sub-clustering was left out, chimeric consensus sequences inflated TCR diversity, with chimeras reaching as high as 47%.

To note about this clonotype: Its specific antigen is unknown. No clone much larger than this one lies a single base away; base qualities are absent.

Libraries of naive CD8 T cells were generated from about 19,000 to 1,100,000 sorted cells, with 10%, 30% or 50% of the purified RNA used. Naive CD8 T cells were FACS-sorted as CD8+CD4-CCR7+CD45RA+ on a BD FACSAria II into RLT Plus buffer. To test detection sensitivity, Jurkat RNA equal to 10 or so TCR copies was added to samples of about 18,000-1,100,000 naive CD8 T cells. Enrichment of CD8 T cells was done with RosetteSep CD8+ T Cell Enrichment Cocktail plus Ficoll-Paque, and ACK red cell lysis came afterward. To prepare the library, PCR was applied. The instrument was a NextSeq 500. Bulk TCR libraries were generated as previously described, with the TCR primers listed in Table S5 used. Total RNA was purified with the Qiagen AllPrep DNA/RNA kit. Before analysis, reads from multiple sequencing runs of the same library were pooled. As for the authors' bioinformatics: Reads were retained only if the reads had an exact TCR constant sequence, and the retained reads were trimmed to 150 nt and grouped according to their 12-nt molecular barcodes. Reads inside each barcode group were sub-clustered using a 15% Levenshtein threshold, and a quality-weighted consensus sequence was constructed for each RNA molecule. Non-functional sequences were removed, as were lower-count sequences one edit away from another. Based on fitting two negative binomial distributions, any barcode sub-cluster with under 20% of the maximum read count was discarded. TCRdb reworked the public reads: Q25 trimming with fastp, MiXCR clone assembly, productive beta chains retained. Records with the same CDR3 protein are collapsed into one entry carrying the most frequent genes and DNA. In this record, the V and J calls reflect TCRdb's handling and not the investigators' own analysis. A total of hundreds of thousands of distinct CDR3 sequences appear in this sample, roughly 23% of them only once. About 0.84% of the sample goes to the ten largest clones.

This receptor chain uses TRBV7-9 and TRBJ2-1; the D gene is perhaps TRBD1 or TRBD2, as each covers 6 bases. This TCR derives from a human donor in good health. Some libraries in this study had Jurkat cell RNA spiked in. Material for sequencing was naive CD8+ T cells from blood, with Jurkat cell RNA spiked in. The cell subset or site label for this specimen denotes: FACS-sorted CD8+CD4-CCR7+CD45RA+ naive T cells. The CDR3 region reads CASSSVGGGYNEQFF. The nucleotide sequence is TGTGCCAGCAGCTCTGTGGGGGGCGGTTACAATGAGCAGTTCTTC. Joined to the reference TRBV7-9 and TRBJ2-1 proteins, this CDR3 gives the full variable domain: DTGVSQNPRHKITKRGQNVTFRCDPISEHNRLYWYRQTLGQGPEFLTYFQNEAQLEKSRLLSDRFSAERPKGSFSTLEIQRTEQGDSAMYLCASSSVGGGYNEQFFGPGTRLTVL.